This T cell receptor (beta chain) was captured in a study of T cell responses to AZD1222 COVID-19 vaccine. Study context: Second-dose schedules of about 4 or about 12 weeks were combined. Study-wide findings and caveats: Repertoires in all cases were sampled only once the peak T cell response had passed.

About this clone: Its matching antigen is unknown.

Trimming at V came to 1 base and at J to 13 bases, leaving 1 base not matched to a gene. The CDR3 is 11 amino acids. Measured with immunoSEQ multiplex PCR; TCRdb has only the in-frame clones, and not every one. The table has 72,000 or so clones, 87% seen once; the top ten hold 24%. The sample was peripheral blood, taken on day 0 of AZD1222 vaccination. The TCR was taken from an adult in good health. This chain connects TRBV12-3 or TRBV12-4 to TRBJ2-1; TRBD1 agrees at 7 bases. The CDR3 loop is CASSLGQGQFF. The CDR3 DNA follows: TGTGCCAGCAGTTTAGGACAGGGCCAGTTCTTC.